The subject of this entry is one TCR beta chain. The sample comes from a study of early T cells in non-severe SARS-CoV-2 infection. TCRdb analysed the 5' RACE reads with MiXCR anew, one entry per CDR3 protein. Altogether 90,000 to 100,000 distinct CDR3 sequences are present, less than 15% being singletons, with the ten largest covering over 2%. The CDR3 is 14 amino acids. V was shortened by 10 bases and J by 8 bases, with 18 bases between the two germline ends. The germline V gene encodes CDR1 MNHNY and CDR2 SVGAGI (reference sequence). The sequence was obtained from an adult who was a healthcare worker with PCR-confirmed SARS-CoV-2 infection or an uninfected control (not recorded which). The chain combines TRBV6-6 with TRBJ1-6; a possible D gene is TRBD1 (5 bases). Sequenced material: whole blood. The CDR3 reads CATRRVGGDSPLHF. Here the CDR3 DNA reads TGTGCCACCCGACGGGTGGGAGGGGATTCACCCCTCCACTTT.